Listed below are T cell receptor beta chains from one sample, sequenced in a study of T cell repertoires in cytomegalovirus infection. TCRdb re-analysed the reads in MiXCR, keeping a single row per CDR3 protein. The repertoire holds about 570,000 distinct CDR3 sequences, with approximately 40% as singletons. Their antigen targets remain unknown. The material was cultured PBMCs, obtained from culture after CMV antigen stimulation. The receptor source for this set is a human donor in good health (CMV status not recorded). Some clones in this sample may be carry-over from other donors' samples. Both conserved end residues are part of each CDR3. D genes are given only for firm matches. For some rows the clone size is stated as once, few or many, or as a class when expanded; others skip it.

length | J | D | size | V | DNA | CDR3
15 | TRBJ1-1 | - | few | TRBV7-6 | TGTGCCAGCAGCCCTAGGGTGACAGATAACACTGAAGCTTTCTTT | CASSPRVTDNTEAFF
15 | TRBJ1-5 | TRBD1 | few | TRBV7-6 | TGTGCCAGCAGCCCGACAGGGGGGGGCAATCAGCCCCAGCATTTT | CASSPTGGGNQPQHF
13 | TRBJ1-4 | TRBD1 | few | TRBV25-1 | TGTGCCAGCAAGGGACAGGGTATTGAAAAACTGTTTTTT | CASKGQGIEKLFF
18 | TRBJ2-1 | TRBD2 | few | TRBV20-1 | TGCAGTGCTAGAGTAGGGACTAGCGGGGGGGCCTCCTACAATGAGCAGTTCTTC | CSARVGTSGGASYNEQFF
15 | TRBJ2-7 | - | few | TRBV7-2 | TGTGCCAGCAGCTTAGACGGTAGGGGGGGCTACGAGCAGTACTTC | CASSLDGRGGYEQYF
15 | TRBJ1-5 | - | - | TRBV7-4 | TGTGCCAGCAGCCAGGGGACGTTGAACAATCAGCCCCAGCATTTT | CASSQGTLNNQPQHF
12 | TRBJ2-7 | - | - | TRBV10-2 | TGCGCCAGCAGTGACTCCGGGAGAGAGCAGTACTTC | CASSDSGREQYF
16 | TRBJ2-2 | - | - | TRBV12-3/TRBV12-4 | TGTGCCAGCAGGATAAGCGCGTACGCGAACACCGGGGAGCTGTTTTTT | CASRISAYANTGELFF
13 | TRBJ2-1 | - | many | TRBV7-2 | TGTGCCAGCAGCTTAGGATCATCGGGTGAGCAGTTCTTC | CASSLGSSGEQFF
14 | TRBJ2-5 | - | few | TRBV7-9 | TGTGCCAGCAGCTTATTTAACAGTGAGGAGACCCAGTACTTC | CASSLFNSEETQYF
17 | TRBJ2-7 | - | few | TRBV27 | TGTGCCAGCAGTTTCCGTTTCGGTACAGGACTTATCTACGAGCAGTACTTC | CASSFRFGTGLIYEQYF
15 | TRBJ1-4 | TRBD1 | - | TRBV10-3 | TGTGCCATCAGTGAGTCGACAGGGCCTAATGAAAAACTGTTTTTT | CAISESTGPNEKLFF
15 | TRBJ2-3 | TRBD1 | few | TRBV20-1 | TGCAGTGCTGCGGGACAGGCCCTTGGCACAGATACGCAGTATTTT | CSAAGQALGTDTQYF
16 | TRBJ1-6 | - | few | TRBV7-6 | TGTGCCAGCAGTCGAACCGGGACTACGAAGAATTCACCCCTCCACTTT | CASSRTGTTKNSPLHF
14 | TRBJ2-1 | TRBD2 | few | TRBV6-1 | TGTGCCAGCACCCGAGGACTAGGCCTAAATGAGCAGTTCTTC | CASTRGLGLNEQFF
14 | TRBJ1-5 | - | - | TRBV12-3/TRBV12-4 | TGTGCCAGCAGTCACCGGGGTTACAATCAGCCCCAGCATTTT | CASSHRGYNQPQHF
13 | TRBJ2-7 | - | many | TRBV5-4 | TGTGCCAGCAGCTTGGAGAGCTCCTACGAGCAGTACTTC | CASSLESSYEQYF
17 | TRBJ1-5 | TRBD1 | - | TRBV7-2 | TGTGCCAGCAGCTCGGGACAGGGGCCTTATAGCAATCAGCCCCAGCATTTT | CASSSGQGPYSNQPQHF
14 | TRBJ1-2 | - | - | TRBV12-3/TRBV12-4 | TGTGCCAGCAGTTTAGAGGGGATTAACTATGGCTACACCTTC | CASSLEGINYGYTF
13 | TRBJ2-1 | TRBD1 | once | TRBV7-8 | TGTGCCAGCAGCATGGGACAGGGGAATGAGCAGTTCTTC | CASSMGQGNEQFF
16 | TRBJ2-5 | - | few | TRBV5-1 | TGCGCCAGCAGCTTGGCCTTTGGGCAACCTCCGGAGACCCAGTACTTC | CASSLAFGQPPETQYF
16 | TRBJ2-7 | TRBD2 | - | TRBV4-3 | TGCGCCAGCAGCCGAGATAGCGGGAGGGCCTCCTACGAGCAGTACTTC | CASSRDSGRASYEQYF
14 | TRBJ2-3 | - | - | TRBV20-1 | TGCAGTGCTAGGGGGCGGGGGCCGGGAGATACGCAGTATTTT | CSARGRGPGDTQYF
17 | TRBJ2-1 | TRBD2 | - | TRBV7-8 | TGTGCCAGCAGGTCCAGTGGCGGGGGGGCCTGGGTGGTTGAGCAGTTCTTC | CASRSSGGGAWVVEQFF
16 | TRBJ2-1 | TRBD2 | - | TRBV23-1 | TGCGCCAGCAGTCAGACCAGACTAGCGGTGGTAAATGAGCAGTTCTTC | CASSQTRLAVVNEQFF
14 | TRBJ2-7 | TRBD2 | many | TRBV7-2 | TGTGCCAGCAGCTCGACGGGAGGTTCCTACGAGCAGTACTTC | CASSSTGGSYEQYF
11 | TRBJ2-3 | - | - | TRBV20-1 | TGCAGTGCTGAGTACACAGATACGCAGTATTTT | CSAEYTDTQYF
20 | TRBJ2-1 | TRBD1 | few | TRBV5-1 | TGCGCCAGCAGCCCTGAACTGGCAGGGGTGGGGCAGGGGGCATACAATGAGCAGTTCTTC | CASSPELAGVGQGAYNEQFF
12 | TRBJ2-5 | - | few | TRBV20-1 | TGCAGTGCTAGACAGAGCCAAGAGACCCAGTACTTC | CSARQSQETQYF
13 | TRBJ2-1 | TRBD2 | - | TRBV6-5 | TGTGCCAGCAGTTACGGGAGGGGCAATGAGCAGTTCTTC | CASSYGRGNEQFF
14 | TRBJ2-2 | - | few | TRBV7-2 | TGTGCCAGCAGCTTAGCTAGCAGCGCCGGGGAGCTGTTTTTT | CASSLASSAGELFF
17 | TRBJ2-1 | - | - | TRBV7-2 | TGTGCCAGCAGCTTAGCGGTGGGAGGCGGAACATACAATGAGCAGTTCTTC | CASSLAVGGGTYNEQFF
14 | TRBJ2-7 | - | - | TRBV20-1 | TGCAGTGCTAGAGAGGCAGACCAAGACTACGAGCAGTACTTC | CSAREADQDYEQYF
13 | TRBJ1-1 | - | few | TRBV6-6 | TGTGCCAGCATCTTGCCGGGTAGGACTGAAGCTTTCTTT | CASILPGRTEAFF
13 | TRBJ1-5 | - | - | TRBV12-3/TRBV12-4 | TGTGCCAGCAGCGACAGTTCGTATCAGCCCCAGCATTTT | CASSDSSYQPQHF
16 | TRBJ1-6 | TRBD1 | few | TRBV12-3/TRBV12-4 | TGTGCCAGCAGCCCTGGAGGGACAGCGACTAATTCACCCCTCCACTTT | CASSPGGTATNSPLHF
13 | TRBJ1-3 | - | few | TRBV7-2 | TGTGCCAGCAGCGACACAGGGGGAAACACCATATATTTT | CASSDTGGNTIYF
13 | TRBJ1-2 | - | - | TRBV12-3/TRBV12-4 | TGTGCCAGCAGTCGATTCCAGGGAATCGGCTACACCTTC | CASSRFQGIGYTF
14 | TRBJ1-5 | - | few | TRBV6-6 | TGTGCCAGCAGTTACTCGACCGGGAGTCAGCCCCAGCATTTT | CASSYSTGSQPQHF
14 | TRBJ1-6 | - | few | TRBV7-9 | TGTGCCAGCAGCCCCGGGCCCCTGGGTTCACCCCTCCACTTT | CASSPGPLGSPLHF
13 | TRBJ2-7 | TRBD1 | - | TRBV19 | TGTGCCAGGCAAGAGGGGGCCCCCTCCGAGCAGTACTTC | CARQEGAPSEQYF
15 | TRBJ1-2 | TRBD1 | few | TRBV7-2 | TGTGCCAGCAGCAAACGGGACAGGGTTAGGTATGGCTACACCTTC | CASSKRDRVRYGYTF
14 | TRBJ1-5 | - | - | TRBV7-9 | TGTGCCAGCAGCTGGGGGGGCTCCAATCAGCCCCAGCATTTT | CASSWGGSNQPQHF
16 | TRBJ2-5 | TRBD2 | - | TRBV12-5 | TGTGCTAGTGGTTTGGGTAGCGGGCGCTACCAAGAGACCCAGTACTTC | CASGLGSGRYQETQYF
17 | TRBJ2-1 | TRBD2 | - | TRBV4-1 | TGCGCCAGCAGCCCCCCGATAGGCAGCGGGAGTGGGTATGAGCAGTTCTTC | CASSPPIGSGSGYEQFF
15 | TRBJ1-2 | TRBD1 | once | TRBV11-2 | TGTGCCAGCAGCCAAGGACAGGGCGCCGTTTATGGCTACACCTTC | CASSQGQGAVYGYTF
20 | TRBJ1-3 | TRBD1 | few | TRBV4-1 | TGCGCCAGCAGCCCTCGACAGGGGAGTTCACTGAGTTTCTCTGGAAACACCATATATTTT | CASSPRQGSSLSFSGNTIYF
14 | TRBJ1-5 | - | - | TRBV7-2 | TGTGCCAGCAGCCCTTGGACAGTCAATCAGCCCCAGCATTTT | CASSPWTVNQPQHF
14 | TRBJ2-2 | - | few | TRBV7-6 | TGTGCCAGCATCCGGGACCCAAACACCGGGGAGCTGTTTTTT | CASIRDPNTGELFF
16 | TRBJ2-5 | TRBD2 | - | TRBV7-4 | TGTGCCAGCTCCCACGGGGGGGACCCCCTTGAAGAGACCCAGTACTTC | CASSHGGDPLEETQYF
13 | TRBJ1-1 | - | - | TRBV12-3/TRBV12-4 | TGTGCCAGCAGGGCAGACAGGATGTTTGAAGCTTTCTTT | CASRADRMFEAFF
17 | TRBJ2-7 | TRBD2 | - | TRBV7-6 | TGTGCCAGCAGCTTAATTGTAGTAGCGGGAGAAGTCTACGAGCAGTACTTC | CASSLIVVAGEVYEQYF
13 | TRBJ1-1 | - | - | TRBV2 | TGTGCCAGCAGTGTCTGGGGGAACACTGAAGCTTTCTTT | CASSVWGNTEAFF
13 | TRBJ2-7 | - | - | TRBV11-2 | TGTGCCAGCAGCTTAAGGCCGGGTTACGAGCAGTACTTC | CASSLRPGYEQYF
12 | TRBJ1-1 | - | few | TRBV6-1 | TGTGCCAGCAGTAGGGATCCCACTGAAGCTTTCTTT | CASSRDPTEAFF
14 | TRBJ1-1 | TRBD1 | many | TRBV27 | TGTGCCAGCAGGGGACAGGGGGCCAACACTGAAGCTTTCTTT | CASRGQGANTEAFF
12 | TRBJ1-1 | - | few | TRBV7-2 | TGTGCCAGCAGCCGGTGGGGTAATGAAGCTTTCTTT | CASSRWGNEAFF